This T cell receptor beta chain was sequenced during a study of Ad26.COV2.S vaccination and SARS-CoV-2 variants. Looking at the study overall: Each vaccinee took Ad26.COV2.S intramuscularly, once or twice 56 days apart.

The treatment denotes: 19 received Ad26.COV2.S at low or high dose, single or two shots; five or six received placebo; per-sample allocation not given. Samples were taken on day 63 after the first vaccine or placebo injection. V gave up 0 bases and J gave up 4 bases; unmatched junction bases: 19. Germline V gene sequence: CDR1 MNHEY, CDR2 SMNVEV (reference sequence). This CDR3 region has 20 residues. Profiled with immunoSEQ multiplex PCR; TCRdb holds only in-frame clones, not every one. The data show roughly 320,000 clones, 85% seen once. The source material was peripheral blood, sampled in a trial of Ad26.COV2.S vaccine versus placebo. The TCR originated in a person between 18 and 59 years old who received the Ad26.COV2.S COVID-19 vaccine or a placebo. V usage is TRBV27 and J usage is TRBJ2-5; TRBD1 matches 8 bases. CDR3: CASSLSRSRGLHWSPETQYF. The DNA for the CDR3 is TGTGCCAGCAGTTTATCGCGCTCCAGGGGGCTTCATTGGTCCCCAGAGACCCAGTACTTC.